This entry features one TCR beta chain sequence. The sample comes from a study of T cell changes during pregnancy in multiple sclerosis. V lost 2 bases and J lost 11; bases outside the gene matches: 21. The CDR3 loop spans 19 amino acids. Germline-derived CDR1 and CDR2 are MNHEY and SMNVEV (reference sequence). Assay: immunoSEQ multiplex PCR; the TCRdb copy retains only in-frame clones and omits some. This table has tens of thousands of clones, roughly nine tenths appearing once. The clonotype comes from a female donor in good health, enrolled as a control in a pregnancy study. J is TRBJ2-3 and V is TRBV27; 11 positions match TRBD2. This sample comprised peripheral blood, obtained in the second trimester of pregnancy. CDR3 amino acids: CASSLGAGLAGGLGTVQYF. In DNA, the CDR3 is TGTGCCAGCAGTTTAGGGGCGGGGCTAGCGGGAGGCCTGGGGACTGTGCAGTATTTT.